These 8 T cell receptor beta chains were all obtained from the same sample, sequenced in a study of regulatory T cells in long-lasting Graves disease. Relying on iRepertoire HTBI primers and Arm-PCR of CDR3 regions, the team built TCR beta libraries. TCRdb re-analysed the multiplex PCR reads in MiXCR, keeping a single row per CDR3 protein. This sample has about 310,000 distinct CDR3 sequences, with more than 20% found just once. Time point given: persistent/refractory GD, antithyroid drugs over 5 years with positive TRAb. The TCR library was prepared using RNA isolated from PBMCs. This sample comprised peripheral blood mononuclear cells (PBMCs), obtained when the disease was refractory, from a patient treated with antithyroid drugs. These receptors were taken from a female donor with Graves disease.

This clonotype has more than one count but fewer than ten. The V and J genes are TRBV28 and TRBJ2-7; 7 positions match TRBD1. V shed 5 bases, J shed 5 bases, and the junction held 12 bases outside the gene matches. The CDR3 runs to 15 residues. Germline-derived CDR1 and CDR2 are MDHEN and SYDVKM. CDR3 residues: CASSTQQGPHHEQYF. CDR3 nucleotides: TGTGCCAGCAGTACCCAACAGGGGCCCCACCACGAGCAGTACTTC.

There are a few counts of this clonotype. CDR3 DNA: TGTGCCAGCAGCTTAGTGGTGGAAGAGACCCAGTACTTC. Protein product: CASSLVVEETQYF. This chain links TRBV7-9 with TRBJ2-5; D not resolved. The CDR3 length is 13 residues. Germline CDR1 and CDR2: SEHNR and FQNEAQ (reference sequence). With 1 base removed from V and 3 bases from J, the gap between germline ends came to 6 bases.

The chain employs TRBV20-1 and TRBJ2-3; D ambiguous. The CDR3 extends over 12 amino acids. Germline CDR1 DFQATT, CDR2 SNEGSKA (reference sequence). V was cut by 8 bases and J by 0 bases, with 9 bases left in between. CDR3 DNA sequence: TGCAGTCCGGCAGGTAGCACAGATACGCAGTATTTT. Residues: CSPAGSTDTQYF.

This clonotype was seen a few times. The rearrangement links TRBV7-2 to TRBJ2-7; the D is unclear. CDR1 is SGHTA, CDR2 FQGNSA, per germline. The CDR3 spans 13 residues. V was pared by 5 bases and J by 3 bases, with 11 bases between. The CDR3 region is CASSLEESYEQYF. The CDR3 DNA sequence: TGTGCCAGCAGCCTAGAAGAGAGCTACGAGCAGTACTTC.

This clonotype has a handful of counts. The rearrangement links TRBV6-1 to TRBJ2-5; TRBD2 aligns across 7 bases. Germline CDR1 reads MNHNS; CDR2 reads SASEGT. With 6 bases clipped from V and 9 bases from J, the junction kept 13 bases outside the gene matches. This CDR3 has 14 residues. The CDR3 sequence is CASRSGDDRAPQYF. The CDR3 nucleotides are TGTGCCAGCAGGAGCGGGGACGACCGAGCCCCCCAGTACTTC.

This clonotype was picked up a small number of times. V usage is TRBV20-1 and J usage is TRBJ2-5, with 8 bases that match TRBD1. V lost 5 bases and J lost 4; bases outside the gene matches: 6. This CDR3 has 13 residues. Germline V gives CDR1 DFQATT, CDR2 SNEGSKA (reference sequence). For the CDR3, the DNA is TGCAGTGCTCGGACAGGGTGGGGAGAGACCCAGTACTTC. This sequence encodes CSARTGWGETQYF.

V is TRBV30 and J is TRBJ2-7, with D perhaps TRBD2 (6 bases). Trimming left V 3 bases short and J 4 bases short, with 22 bases between. The V gene's germline CDR1 is GTSNPN and CDR2 SVGIG (reference sequence). The CDR3 extends over 16 amino acids. This CDR3 is CAWSGGPGTAEYEQYF. The CDR3 nucleotides are TGTGCCTGGAGCGGGGGACCAGGGACGGCTGAATACGAGCAGTACTTC.

This clonotype was counted a few times. The chain joins TRBV5-1 to TRBJ2-2; 7 bases align to TRBD2. Losses at the gene ends were 1 base for V and 2 bases for J; bases not matched to a gene: 2. Germline V gives CDR1 SGHRS, CDR2 YFSETQ. The CDR3 loop spans 15 amino acids. In nucleotides, the CDR3 is TGCGCCAGCAGCTTGCAAGCGGGAAACACCGGGGAGCTGTTTTTT. Its translation: CASSLQAGNTGELFF.